The clone carrying this TCR beta chain was recorded only once. Its antigen is not identified. The sample belongs to a study of cytomegalovirus exposure and HLA in healthy donors. Study at large: Inside one of the first data releases sat 80 million to 95 million unique TCRs taken from HLA-typed donors. Of some 360 genotyped donors, about 80% clustered with self-reported Caucasian donors.

CDR1 is MNHEY, CDR2 SMNVEV, per germline (reference sequence). V was cut by 8 bases and J by 6 bases, with 10 bases left in between. The CDR3 contains 11 residues. Study conclusions and caveats: For cytomegalovirus status, the classifier reportedly gave diagnoses with high specificity and sensitivity.

Primers: 60 Vbeta forward and 13 Jbeta reverse. In the authors' methods: Tens of millions of unique TCR beta chains, roughly 10 million shared, were counted in a later analysis. Produced via immunoSEQ multiplex PCR; TCRdb's table is partial and in-frame only. From that table come the V and J calls and clone size; the DNA was used to work out D and trimming. This sample has 85,000 to 90,000 clones; around 76% occur once, and the top ten carry around 10%. The source of this sequence is a man aged 25 to 45 in good health and CMV-seropositive. The sample taken for sequencing was PBMCs. The V call is TRBV27, the J call TRBJ1-1; D is ambiguous. The CDR3 DNA sequence: TGTGCCAGCCACTTCGCGGCTGAAGCTTTCTTT. Translating gives CASHFAAEAFF.